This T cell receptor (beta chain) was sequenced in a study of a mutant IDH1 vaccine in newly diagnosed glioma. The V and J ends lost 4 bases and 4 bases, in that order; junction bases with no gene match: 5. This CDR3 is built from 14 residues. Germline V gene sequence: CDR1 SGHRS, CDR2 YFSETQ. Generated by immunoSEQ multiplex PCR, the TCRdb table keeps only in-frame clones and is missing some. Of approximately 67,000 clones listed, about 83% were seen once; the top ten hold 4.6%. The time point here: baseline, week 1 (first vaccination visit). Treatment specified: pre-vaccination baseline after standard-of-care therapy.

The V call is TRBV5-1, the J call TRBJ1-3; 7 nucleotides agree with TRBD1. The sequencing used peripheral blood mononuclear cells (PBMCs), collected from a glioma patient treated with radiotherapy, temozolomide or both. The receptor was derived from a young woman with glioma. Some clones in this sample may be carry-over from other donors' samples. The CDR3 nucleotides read TGCGCCAGCAGCGAGACAGGGATCGGAAACACCATATATTTT. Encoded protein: CASSETGIGNTIYF.